These 31 T cell receptor beta chains came from one sample sequenced in a study of cytomegalovirus exposure and HLA in healthy donors (TCRdb year 2017). The method was the immunoSEQ multiplex PCR assay. For the multiplex PCR, a mixture combining 60 forward primers for TCR Vbeta segments and 13 reverse primers for TCR Jbeta segments was used. This immuneACCESS table, as held by TCRdb, lists in-frame sequences with V and J called but not all clones. Of the missing ones, under half trace to an unresolved V gene in checked studies; the others have no known cause. Here the sample has under 200,000 clones; roughly 82% occur a single time. The ten largest clones represent over 1.2% of the sample. The sample taken for sequencing was PBMCs. These receptors were obtained from a girl aged 5-17 years in good health and CMV-seropositive.

This clone was seen once. This chain links TRBV2 with TRBJ2-3; tentative D call: TRBD2 (5 bases). Germline assignment: CDR1 SNHLY and CDR2 FYNNEI. V lost 7 bases to trimming and J lost 0 bases, with 17 bases between them. The CDR3 is made up of 16 amino acids. For the CDR3, the DNA is TGTGCCAGCAATGATTTCTCTAGCAGGAGCACAGATACGCAGTATTTT. It specifies CASNDFSSRSTDTQYF.

The genes are TRBV27 and TRBJ1-2; 9 bases line up with TRBD1. J gave up 5 bases and V 8 bases, and 9 bases lay outside the gene matches. The CDR3 spans 14 residues. Germline CDR1 and CDR2: MNHEY and SMNVEV (reference sequence). The CDR3 nucleotides read TGTGCCAGCCGCTTCCGGGACAGGGCGTATGGCTACACCTTC. It specifies CASRFRDRAYGYTF.

The J gene is TRBJ2-3, the V gene TRBV30, with TRBD1 identical over 7 bases. The V gene's germline CDR1 is GTSNPN and CDR2 SVGIG (reference sequence). The CDR3 sequence is 15 residues long. V trimming: 1 base; J trimming: 2 bases; junction bases outside the gene matches: 6. The chain's CDR3 is CAWSGTGASTDTQYF. The DNA for the CDR3 is TGTGCCTGGAGTGGTACAGGGGCCTCCACAGATACGCAGTATTTT.

This sequence joins TRBV7-8 and TRBJ2-1, with D tentatively TRBD2 (6 bases). Germline assignment: CDR1 SGHVS and CDR2 FQNEAQ. This CDR3 spans 16 amino acids. The V end was cut by 2 bases, the J end by 4 bases, with 15 bases between. For the CDR3, the DNA is TGTGCCAGCAGCTTATCCTGTTGCGGGAAATACAATGAGCAGTTCTTC. It codes for CASSLSCCGKYNEQFF.

This sequence joins TRBV11-2 and TRBJ1-2; tentative D call: TRBD1 (5 bases). The CDR3 is made up of 14 amino acids. CDR1 is SGHAT and CDR2 is FQNNGV in the germline V gene. The V end was cut by 6 bases, the J end by 5 bases, with 16 bases between. CDR3 in amino acids: CASSTRDGTYGYTF. The CDR3 DNA is TGTGCCAGCAGTACCCGGGACGGGACTTATGGCTACACCTTC.

The rearrangement links TRBV27 to TRBJ1-1, with 9 bases fitting TRBD1. Trimming at V came to 5 bases and at J to 4 bases, leaving 8 bases not matched to a gene. Germline lookup yields CDR1 MNHEY and CDR2 SMNVEV (reference sequence). The length of the CDR3 is 15 residues. The CDR3 spells CASSPRQGGGTEAFF. As DNA, the CDR3 is TGTGCCAGCAGTCCACGACAGGGGGGCGGCACTGAAGCTTTCTTT.

This rearrangement joins TRBV4-3 to TRBJ1-2, with TRBD1 identical over 7 bases. Germline CDR1 LGHNA, CDR2 YSLEER. The V segment lost 2 bases and the J segment 4 bases; nucleotides outside the gene matches: 7. CDR3 length: 15 amino acids. The CDR3: CASSQYRGGSYGYTF. In DNA form, the CDR3 reads TGCGCCAGCAGCCAATACAGGGGTGGGTCCTATGGCTACACCTTC.

The chain employs TRBV7-9 and TRBJ2-1; weak D call: TRBD1 (7 bases). Trimming shortened V by 7 bases and J by 5 bases, and 24 bases separated the two germline ends. CDR3 length equals 17 residues. Germline-derived CDR1 and CDR2 are SEHNR and FQNEAQ (reference sequence). The CDR3 DNA sequence: TGTGCCAGCATGAGGATGGGGACTCAGGGGGGAAACAATGAGCAGTTCTTC. Amino acid sequence: CASMRMGTQGGNNEQFF. Variable domain in full (rest from reference TRBV7-9 and TRBJ2-1): DTGVSQNPRHKITKRGQNVTFRCDPISEHNRLYWYRQTLGQGPEFLTYFQNEAQLEKSRLLSDRFSAERPKGSFSTLEIQRTEQGDSAMYLCASMRMGTQGGNNEQFFGPGTRLTVL.

The chain links TRBV25-1 to TRBJ2-3; no firm D call. The V gene's germline CDR1 is MGHDK and CDR2 SYGVNS. This CDR3 has 13 amino acids. Trimming stripped 6 bases from V and 0 bases from J, with 7 bases between. CDR3 DNA sequence: TGTGCCAGCAGGTACGGGAGCACAGATACGCAGTATTTT. This translates into CASRYGSTDTQYF.

The rearrangement links TRBV28 to TRBJ1-1, with a weak D call TRBD1 (5 bases). Germline V gives CDR1 MDHEN, CDR2 SYDVKM. Trimming removed 2 bases from V and 5 bases from J, with 12 bases in between. The CDR3 covers 14 residues. CDR3 sequence: CASSLPPRGTEAFF. In DNA, the CDR3 is TGTGCCAGCAGTTTACCCCCTCGGGGGACTGAAGCTTTCTTT.

CDR3 nucleotide sequence: TGTGCCAGCAGTTTAGGACTAGCAGGGGCAGATACGCAGTATTTT. This encodes CASSLGLAGADTQYF. The rearrangement uses TRBV28 and TRBJ2-3; 8 bases are shared with TRBD2. Trimming removed 2 bases from V and 4 bases from J; junction bases left unmatched: 5. CDR1 is MDHEN, CDR2 SYDVKM, per germline. The CDR3 has 15 amino acids. Using reference TRBV28 and TRBJ2-3 for the parts outside the CDR3, the full variable domain is DVKVTQSSRYLVKRTGEKVFLECVQDMDHENMFWYRQDPGLGLRLIYFSYDVKMKEKGDIPEGYSVSREKKERFSLILESASTNQTSMYLCASSLGLAGADTQYFGPGTRLTVL.

This clone was observed a single time. The genes are TRBV9 and TRBJ2-5, with TRBD2 matching over 10 bases. The CDR3 has 16 residues. CDR1 and CDR2 (germline): SGDLS, YYNGEE. V lost 1 base, J lost 3 bases, and 6 bases stayed unmatched. The CDR3 region has the DNA TGTGCCAGCAGCGTACAAGCGGGGGGGCCTAAAGAGACCCAGTACTTC. Translating it yields CASSVQAGGPKETQYF.

The chain couples TRBV7-3 to TRBJ2-3; a possible D gene is TRBD1 (6 bases). CDR1 is SGHTA and CDR2 is FQGTGA in the germline V gene. There are 16 residues in the CDR3. Deletions cut 6 bases from V and 0 bases from J, with 16 bases between. CDR3 bases: TGTGCCAGCAGAAATCATCAGGACAGTAGCACAGATACGCAGTATTTT. This gives the protein CASRNHQDSSTDTQYF.

This clone was observed a single time. The chain employs TRBV5-1 and TRBJ2-5; 9 bases are shared with TRBD2. The CDR3 is 16 residues long. Trimming removed 5 bases from V and 2 bases from J; junction bases left unmatched: 10. Germline CDR1 reads SGHRS; CDR2 reads YFSETQ. CDR3 residues: CASSPTLAGKQETQYF. CDR3 DNA: TGCGCCAGCAGTCCTACTCTAGCGGGAAAACAAGAGACCCAGTACTTC.

The chain uses TRBV5-1 and TRBJ1-6; D is ambiguous. Germline V gives CDR1 SGHRS, CDR2 YFSETQ. The length of the CDR3 is 12 residues. The V end was cut by 2 bases, the J end by 5 bases, with 2 bases between. In DNA, the CDR3 is TGCGCCAGCAGCTTCGATAATTCACCCCTCCACTTT. Its translation is CASSFDNSPLHF.

The chain links TRBV27 to TRBJ1-2; D not resolved. Germline lookup yields CDR1 MNHEY and CDR2 SMNVEV (reference sequence). This CDR3 is built from 15 residues. V lost 0 bases and J lost 6, with 14 bases in between. CDR3 sequence (DNA): TGTGCCAGCAGTTTATCATGGCGAACCCGGGATGGCTACACCTTC. This translates into CASSLSWRTRDGYTF.

The genes are TRBV5-4 and TRBJ2-4; D uncertain. This CDR3 has 14 amino acids. Germline V gene data show CDR1 as SGHNT and CDR2 as YYREEE (reference sequence). The ends were cut back, 4 bases at V and 0 bases at J, with 8 bases in the middle. As DNA, the CDR3 is TGTGCCAGCAGCCCGCCGGGAGCCAAAAACATTCAGTACTTC. Translation gives CASSPPGAKNIQYF.

The J gene is TRBJ2-2, the V gene TRBV11-2; TRBD2 matches at 8 bases. Germline V lookup: CDR1 SGHAT, CDR2 FQNNGV. The CDR3 is 17 amino acids. Germline trimming cut 1 base from V and 3 bases from J; bases unmatched to any gene: 7. The CDR3 spells CASSLGAGVVYTGELFF. The CDR3 nucleotides are TGTGCCAGCAGCTTAGGAGCGGGAGTTGTATACACCGGGGAGCTGTTTTTT.

In this sample, this clone turned up a few times. V usage is TRBV27 and J usage is TRBJ1-1; 10 nucleotides line up with TRBD1. The ends lost 6 bases at V and 2 bases at J; junction bases unmatched: 9. The germline V gene encodes CDR1 MNHEY and CDR2 SMNVEV (reference sequence). The length of the CDR3 is 16 residues. The CDR3 nucleotides are TGTGCCAGCAGGCCGGGACAGGGGAGAGTTAACACTGAAGCTTTCTTT. It codes for CASRPGQGRVNTEAFF.

V usage is TRBV6-6 and J usage is TRBJ1-1; D may be TRBD1 (6 bases). V lost 5 bases, J lost 5 bases, and 21 bases lay in between. Germline-derived CDR1 and CDR2 are MNHNY and SVGAGI (reference sequence). The CDR3 loop spans 16 amino acids. The CDR3 nucleotides are TGTGCCAGCAGTAAAAAAAGTATACAGGGTGGAACTGAAGCTTTCTTT. Translating gives CASSKKSIQGGTEAFF.

This sequence joins TRBV5-1 and TRBJ1-4, with 7 bases matching TRBD1. Per the germline V gene, CDR1 is SGHRS and CDR2 is YFSETQ. V shed 2 bases, J shed 7 bases, and the junction held 5 bases outside the gene matches. CDR3 length: 14 amino acids. The CDR3 loop reads CASSLQGRGEKLFF. The CDR3 bases are TGCGCCAGCAGCTTACAGGGGCGAGGTGAAAAACTGTTTTTT.

The chain uses TRBV7-8 and TRBJ1-1; D unresolved. Germline V gene sequence: CDR1 SGHVS, CDR2 FQNEAQ. The CDR3 consists of 14 residues. Trimming took off 1 base at V and 6 bases at J, with 12 bases between the two ends. The chain's CDR3 is CASSLVGVWSEAFF. In nucleotides, the CDR3 is TGTGCCAGCAGCTTAGTCGGGGTTTGGTCTGAAGCTTTCTTT.

The CDR3 sequence is CASSYPGKYEQYF. The CDR3 bases are TGTGCCAGCAGTTACCCGGGGAAATACGAGCAGTACTTC. The chain has TRBV21-1 and TRBJ2-7; the listed D gene, TRBD2, was not tested against the DNA. TRBV21-1 is annotated as a pseudogene. This CDR3 is 13 amino acids long.

The chain employs TRBV7-3 and TRBJ2-3; 15 nucleotides agree with TRBD2. The CDR3 is made up of 19 amino acids. After removal of 2 bases from V and 7 bases from J, the junction contained 13 bases not matched to a gene. In germline, CDR1 is SGHTA, CDR2 FQGTGA. CDR3 sequence reads: CASSLGPGTSGRRGNTQYF. In nucleotides, the CDR3 is TGTGCCAGCAGCTTAGGTCCCGGGACTAGCGGGAGGAGAGGGAATACGCAGTATTTT.

J is TRBJ2-3 and V is TRBV6-1; maybe TRBD2 (5 bases). This CDR3 spans 14 amino acids. The germline CDR1 and CDR2 sequences are MNHNS and SASEGT. The V end lost 3 bases, the J end lost 2 bases, and 9 bases lay between the germline ends. CDR3 nucleotides: TGTGCCAGCAGTGACAGCGGCCCCACAGATACGCAGTATTTT. This gives the protein CASSDSGPTDTQYF.

The chain uses TRBV19 and TRBJ2-2; D is uncertain. The CDR3 has 15 amino acids. Per the germline V gene, CDR1 is LNHDA and CDR2 is SQIVND (reference sequence). The V end was cut by 4 bases, the J end by 4 bases, with 13 bases between. The CDR3 region is CASSTRLAVTGELFF. The CDR3 DNA sequence: TGTGCCAGTAGTACGAGGCTTGCAGTCACCGGGGAGCTGTTTTTT.

The chain carries TRBV7-8 and TRBJ1-2; TRBD1 matches 7 bases. This CDR3 has 15 amino acids. After removal of 5 bases from V and 3 bases from J, the junction contained 9 bases not matched to a gene. Per germline, CDR1 SGHVS and CDR2 FQNEAQ. CDR3 sequence: CASSQALQGYYGYTF. Written as DNA, the CDR3 is TGTGCCAGCAGCCAGGCCTTACAGGGGTACTATGGCTACACCTTC. Filled out from reference TRBV7-8 and TRBJ1-2, the complete variable domain reads GAGVSQSPRYKVAKRGQDVALRCDPISGHVSLFWYQQALGQGPEFLTYFQNEAQLDKSGLPSDRFFAERPEGSVSTLKIQRTQQEDSAVYLCASSQALQGYYGYTFGSGTRLTVV.

In its sample, this clone was seen once. The rearrangement joins TRBV7-6 to TRBJ2-7; TRBD2 is a possible D gene (5 bases). Between the trimmed V and J ends, which lost 4 bases and 6 bases, there was a span of 16 bases. This CDR3 region has 14 residues. CDR1 is SGHVS and CDR2 is FNYEAQ in the germline V gene. CDR3 nucleotide sequence: TGTGCCAGCAGCTCATCCCCGGAGGCTGGCGAGCAGTACTTC. This translates into CASSSSPEAGEQYF.

A remark on this clone: Relative to the germline gene, one junction end is altered; a read error may explain this. At the DNA level, this CDR3 is encoded by other sequences in the same sample as well. The rearrangement joins TRBV7-9 to TRBJ1-5; 7 bases fit TRBD1. CDR1 is SEHNR, CDR2 FQNEAQ, per germline (reference sequence). This CDR3 has 16 residues. CDR3 amino acids: CASSRGQVNSNQPQHF. Here the CDR3 DNA reads TGTGCCAGCAGCCGCGGACAGGTTAATAGCAATCAGCCTCAGCATTTT.

The chain couples TRBV6-6 to TRBJ2-1, with D unresolved. There are 12 residues in the CDR3. Trimming cost V 2 bases and J 5 bases, with 4 bases left between them. Germline CDR1 and CDR2: MNHNY and SVGAGI (reference sequence). The CDR3 DNA reads as TGTGCCAGCAGTTACGTAGACAATGAGCAGTTCTTC. Its translation: CASSYVDNEQFF.

A note on this clone: Other DNA variants within this sample encode the same CDR3. V gene TRBV18 combines with J gene TRBJ2-6; 9 nucleotides line up with TRBD1. CDR1 KGHSH and CDR2 LQKENI come from the germline V gene. With 8 bases clipped from V and 2 bases from J, the junction kept 10 bases outside the gene matches. The length of the CDR3 is 17 residues. CDR3 residues: CASAWTGEGAGANVLTF. Written as DNA, the CDR3 is TGTGCCAGCGCTTGGACAGGGGAAGGTGCTGGGGCCAACGTCCTGACTTTC. Combining the CDR3 with reference TRBV18 and TRBJ2-6 gives the whole variable domain NAGVMQNPRHLVRRRGQEARLRCSPMKGHSHVYWYRQLPEEGLKFMVYLQKENIIDESGMPKERFSAEFPKEGPSILRIQQVVRGDSAAYFCASAWTGEGAGANVLTFGAGSRLTVL.